This is a list of T cell receptor beta chains from one sample in a study of T-cell reconstitution after alpha-beta-depleted transplantation in children. MiXCR was run by TCRdb on the PCR reads, yielding one entry per CDR3 protein. The data hold about 580,000 distinct CDR3 sequences, with roughly 23% observed a single time. The starting material was PBMCs, mostly from graft donor cells, obtained 360 days after TCRalphabeta/CD19-depleted stem cell transplant. The receptors derive from a boy younger than two who had a stem cell transplant for acute myeloid leukemia, so the T cells may come from the graft donor. Both conserved end residues are part of each CDR3. D genes are given only for firm matches. Clone size, where shown, is once, few, many, or a class for clones that have expanded.

>NA|NA|TRBV10-3|TRBJ2-7
CATNLEGFYEQYF
TGTGCCACGAATCTCGAAGGCTTCTACGAGCAGTACTTC
>NA|many|TRBV20-1|TRBJ2-6
CSARGPNSGANVLTF
TGCAGTGCTAGAGGCCCTAATTCGGGGGCCAACGTCCTGACTTTC
>NA|few|TRBV7-2|TRBJ2-7
CASSLGIQGYEQYF
TGTGCCAGCAGCTTAGGCATACAGGGATACGAGCAGTACTTC
>NA|few|TRBV29-1|TRBJ1-1
CSVIPIMNTEAFF
TGCAGCGTCATTCCGATAATGAACACTGAAGCTTTCTTT
>NA|few|TRBV6-1|TRBJ1-3
CASSRSPGNTIYF
TGTGCCAGCAGTCGTAGCCCTGGAAACACCATATATTTT
>NA|NA|TRBV12-5|TRBJ2-1
CASGLVMEYNEQFF
TGTGCTAGTGGTTTGGTCATGGAATACAATGAGCAGTTCTTC
>NA|few|TRBV20-1|TRBJ2-3
CSATLFASDTQYF
TGCAGTGCTACCCTCTTTGCCTCAGATACGCAGTATTTT
>TRBD2|NA|TRBV3-1|TRBJ2-3
CASSQDQRSGGAWGTDTQYF
TGTGCCAGCAGCCAAGATCAACGAAGCGGGGGGGCCTGGGGCACAGATACGCAGTATTTT
>NA|few|TRBV28|TRBJ2-5
CASSLGVGGSQETQYF
TGTGCCAGCAGTTTGGGTGTGGGGGGCAGCCAAGAGACCCAGTACTTC
>NA|many|TRBV6-5|TRBJ1-4
CASSYRVTVGEKLFF
TGTGCCAGCAGTTACAGGGTGACAGTTGGTGAAAAACTGTTTTTT
>NA|once|TRBV7-9|TRBJ2-1
CASSEGLGYNEQFF
TGTGCCAGCAGCGAGGGACTCGGATACAATGAGCAGTTCTTC
>TRBD1|many|TRBV7-9|TRBJ1-4
CASSLAGQIEKLFF
TGTGCCAGCAGCTTAGCGGGACAGATTGAAAAACTGTTTTTT
>TRBD2|NA|TRBV29-1|TRBJ2-2
CSASGLAGGYTGELFF
TGCAGCGCTTCCGGACTAGCGGGGGGTTACACCGGGGAGCTGTTTTTT
>TRBD2|once|TRBV7-2|TRBJ2-5
CASSKEGLGGETQYF
TGTGCCAGCAGCAAGGAGGGACTAGGAGGTGAGACCCAGTACTTC
>NA|NA|TRBV28|TRBJ2-5
CASIGGAYQETQYF
TGTGCCAGCATTGGTGGAGCTTACCAAGAGACCCAGTACTTC
>NA|NA|TRBV6-2/TRBV6-3|TRBJ2-7
CASSPPRDEQYF
TGTGCCAGCAGTCCCCCAAGGGATGAGCAGTACTTC
>NA|few|TRBV7-9|TRBJ1-2
CASSLGQGLYGYTF
TGTGCCAGCAGCTTGGGCCAGGGGCTATATGGCTACACCTTC
>NA|few|TRBV10-3|TRBJ2-3
CAISPTGGADTQYF
TGTGCCATCAGCCCAACAGGGGGGGCCGATACGCAGTATTTT
>NA|few|TRBV6-2/TRBV6-3|TRBJ2-5
CASSHPQRQETQYF
TGTGCCAGCAGTCACCCCCAAAGGCAGGAGACCCAGTACTTC
>NA|NA|TRBV28|TRBJ2-2
CASTPYRPDTGELFF
TGTGCCTCCACACCCTACCGACCGGACACCGGGGAGCTGTTTTTT
>NA|many|TRBV12-3/TRBV12-4|TRBJ1-1
CASRKQGNTEAFF
TGTGCCAGCAGGAAACAGGGGAACACTGAAGCTTTCTTT
>TRBD1|NA|TRBV20-1|TRBJ1-2
CSAANRGDGYTF
TGCAGTGCAGCCAACAGGGGTGATGGCTACACCTTC
>TRBD2|few|TRBV4-3|TRBJ2-7
CASSQDGSGNYEQYF
TGCGCCAGCAGCCAAGATGGGAGCGGGAACTACGAGCAGTACTTC
>TRBD1|few|TRBV15|TRBJ1-1
CATSRGRTGEGPEAFF
TGTGCCACCAGCAGGGGCCGGACAGGGGAAGGGCCTGAAGCTTTCTTT
>NA|NA|TRBV20-1|TRBJ2-7
CSARREPGGRNEQYF
TGCAGTGCTAGAAGGGAGCCAGGAGGACGAAACGAGCAGTACTTC
>NA|many|TRBV3-1|TRBJ1-2
CASSQDPPGGYTF
TGTGCCAGCAGCCAAGATCCCCCAGGGGGCTACACCTTC
>TRBD1|NA|TRBV28|TRBJ2-1
CASRAGQGVANEQFF
TGTGCCAGCAGGGCCGGACAGGGGGTGGCCAATGAGCAGTTCTTC
>NA|few|TRBV9|TRBJ2-7
CASSVGGHVRDYEQYF
TGTGCCAGCAGCGTAGGTGGACATGTGAGGGACTACGAGCAGTACTTC
>NA|NA|TRBV7-2|TRBJ2-2
CASSLAPPGTGELFF
TGTGCCAGCAGCTTAGCGCCCCCGGGGACCGGGGAGCTGTTTTTT
>NA|few|TRBV4-1|TRBJ2-2
CASSQESRTWYVGELFF
TGCGCCAGCAGCCAAGAAAGTCGTACGTGGTATGTCGGGGAGCTGTTTTTT
>NA|NA|TRBV6-6|TRBJ1-5
CASSYGVNQPQHF
TGTGCCAGCAGTTACGGGGTTAATCAGCCCCAGCATTTT
>TRBD2|NA|TRBV28|TRBJ2-5
CASSFQLAGAETQYF
TGTGCCAGCAGTTTCCAACTAGCGGGGGCTGAGACCCAGTACTTC
>TRBD1|NA|TRBV7-2|TRBJ2-7
CASSLGLQGAYEQYF
TGTGCCAGCAGCTTAGGCTTACAGGGGGCCTACGAGCAGTACTTC
>NA|once|TRBV4-1|TRBJ2-6
CASSQVGLVEMSGANVLTF
TGCGCCAGCAGCCAAGTGGGGTTGGTCGAGATGTCTGGGGCCAACGTCCTGACTTTC
>NA|few|TRBV9|TRBJ1-1
CASSVGPERPTNTEAFF
TGTGCCAGCAGCGTAGGCCCGGAAAGGCCTACGAACACTGAAGCTTTCTTT
>NA|NA|TRBV20-1|TRBJ1-1
CSAILGHLEAFF
TGCAGTGCTATACTAGGACATCTTGAAGCTTTCTTT
>NA|many|TRBV12-3/TRBV12-4|TRBJ1-1
CASSLMHTPSTEAFF
TGTGCCAGCAGTTTGATGCATACACCGAGCACTGAAGCTTTCTTT
>TRBD1|NA|TRBV12-3/TRBV12-4|TRBJ2-5
CASRRQGAGETQYF
TGTGCCAGCAGACGACAGGGGGCGGGGGAGACCCAGTACTTC
>NA|many|TRBV29-1|TRBJ2-3
CSVVRLDTQYF
TGCAGCGTTGTCCGACTAGATACGCAGTATTTT
>NA|NA|TRBV7-2|TRBJ2-1
CASSPSGLPSYNEQFF
TGTGCCAGCAGCCCCTCCGGCCTCCCCTCCTACAATGAGCAGTTCTTC
>TRBD1|few|TRBV10-3|TRBJ1-1
CAIRDGQGDTEAFF
TGTGCCATCAGGGATGGACAGGGGGACACTGAAGCTTTCTTT
>TRBD2|NA|TRBV28|TRBJ2-5
CASSRGVLQETQYF
TGTGCCAGCAGTCGGGGGGTCCTGCAAGAGACCCAGTACTTC
>NA|once|TRBV27|TRBJ2-4
CASSLLRGAKNIQYF
TGTGCCAGCAGTTTATTGAGGGGAGCCAAAAACATTCAGTACTTC
>NA|NA|TRBV28|TRBJ1-1
CASSLQGGDTEAFF
TGTGCCAGCAGTTTACAGGGTGGGGACACTGAAGCTTTCTTT
>TRBD2|many|TRBV20-1|TRBJ2-1
CSAVGLLAGGEQFF
TGCAGTGCTGTGGGTCTCCTAGCGGGGGGTGAGCAGTTCTTC
>TRBD1|few|TRBV27|TRBJ1-2
CASSSTGRGINYGYTF
TGTGCCAGCAGTTCGACAGGGAGGGGTATTAACTATGGCTACACCTTC
>NA|NA|TRBV5-1|TRBJ1-1
CASSLAGSLNTEAFF
TGCGCCAGCAGCTTGGCGGGATCTCTGAACACTGAAGCTTTCTTT
>TRBD1|few|TRBV27|TRBJ2-1
CASSSDGTDRYNEQFF
TGTGCCAGCAGTTCCGACGGGACAGATAGATACAATGAGCAGTTCTTC
>NA|few|TRBV20-1|TRBJ1-6
CSARAGNRENSPLHF
TGCAGTGCTAGAGCGGGGAATCGTGAGAATTCACCCCTCCACTTT
>TRBD2|many|TRBV6-5|TRBJ2-2
CASRFEGLGTGELFF
TGTGCCAGCAGATTCGAGGGACTAGGCACCGGGGAGCTGTTTTTT
>TRBD1|NA|TRBV6-2/TRBV6-3|TRBJ2-1
CASGDRDSNEQFF
TGTGCCAGCGGTGACCGGGACAGCAATGAGCAGTTCTTC